This passage covers 11 T cell receptor beta chains from one sample sequenced in a study of blood T cell repertoires in COVID-19. Sequenced by immunoSEQ multiplex PCR; TCRdb stores in-frame clones only, minus some. This table has under 150,000 clones, roughly 69% appearing once. Material: peripheral blood. These receptors originate from a woman in her sixties or seventies with acute or convalescent COVID-19.

The genes are TRBV7-9 and TRBJ2-7, with D perhaps TRBD2 (7 bases). V was clipped by 5 bases and J by 3 bases, with 14 bases between them. Germline CDR1 and CDR2: SEHNR and FQNEAQ (reference sequence). The CDR3 has 14 residues. CDR3: CASSPGGAVYEQYF. In DNA form, the CDR3 reads TGTGCCAGCAGCCCTGGGGGGGCCGTCTACGAGCAGTACTTC.

The chain employs TRBV21-1 and TRBJ1-5. TRBV21-1 is shown as a pseudogene. The CDR3 spans 14 residues. The CDR3 DNA follows: TGTGCCAGCAGCAACCCAGGGAGGAAAGAGCCCCAGCATTTT. It specifies CASSNPGRKEPQHF.

This clone was seen a handful of times. Other nucleotide sequences from this sample produce the same CDR3. The chain recombines TRBV7-2 with TRBJ2-2, with 7 bases that match TRBD2. Losses at the gene ends were 2 bases for V and 3 bases for J; bases not matched to a gene: 3. The CDR3 is 15 residues long. Germline V CDR1 and CDR2: SGHTA, FQGNSA. The CDR3 bases are TGTGCCAGCAGCTTAAGGAGCGGGGACACCGGGGAGCTGTTTTTT. Amino acid sequence: CASSLRSGDTGELFF. Together with reference TRBV7-2 and TRBJ2-2, the CDR3 gives the full variable domain: GAGVSQSPSNKVTEKGKDVELRCDPISGHTALYWYRQSLGQGLEFLIYFQGNSAPDKSGLPSDRFSAERTGGSVSTLTIQRTQQEDSAVYLCASSLRSGDTGELFFGEGSRLTVL.

The chain uses TRBV5-4 and TRBJ2-1; possibly TRBD2 for D (7 bases). The germline V gene has CDR1 SGHNT and CDR2 YYREEE (reference sequence). Trimming removed 4 bases at V and 7 bases at J, with 15 bases between. The CDR3 is 14 residues long. The CDR3 reads CASSPTGAGNEQFF. Written as DNA, the CDR3 is TGTGCCAGCAGCCCGACAGGAGCGGGGAATGAGCAGTTCTTC.

The chain is built from TRBV18 and TRBJ1-2; D unclear. Trimming stripped 0 bases from V and 2 bases from J, with 7 bases between. CDR1 and CDR2 (germline): KGHSH, LQKENI. This CDR3 region has 14 residues. CDR3 DNA: TGTGCCAGCTCACCACCGTCTCAGAACTATGGCTACACCTTC. Protein sequence: CASSPPSQNYGYTF. Based on the CDR3 plus reference TRBV18 and TRBJ1-2, the full variable domain is NAGVMQNPRHLVRRRGQEARLRCSPMKGHSHVYWYRQLPEEGLKFMVYLQKENIIDESGMPKERFSAEFPKEGPSILRIQQVVRGDSAAYFCASSPPSQNYGYTFGSGTRLTVV.

The J gene is TRBJ2-7, the V gene TRBV10-2; 8 bases agree with TRBD2. V lost 0 bases to trimming and J lost 2 bases; unmatched junction nucleotides: 6. This CDR3 spans 16 amino acids. CDR1 WSHSY and CDR2 SAAADI come from the germline V gene. As DNA, the CDR3 is TGCGCCAGCAGTGAGTCCTTAGCGGGGATTCCCTACGAGCAGTACTTC. The encoded protein is CASSESLAGIPYEQYF.

The chain employs TRBV29-1 and TRBJ2-3; 11 nucleotides agree with TRBD1. The trim removed 4 bases at V and 1 base at J, leaving 4 bases unmatched. The CDR3 sequence is 15 residues long. Germline assignment: CDR1 SQVTM and CDR2 ANQGSEA. Here the CDR3 reads CSVVGTGGRTDTQYF. The CDR3, as DNA: TGCAGCGTTGTGGGGACAGGGGGGCGCACAGATACGCAGTATTTT.

This chain uses TRBV5-4 with TRBJ2-3; 13 bases agree with TRBD2. J lost 0 bases, V lost 4 bases, and 5 bases had no gene match. The CDR3 has 17 residues. Germline values: CDR1 SGHNT, CDR2 YYREEE (reference sequence). CDR3 region: CASSPGTSGVSTDTQYF. CDR3 sequence (DNA): TGTGCCAGCAGCCCGGGGACTAGCGGGGTGAGCACAGATACGCAGTATTTT.

The sample holds a few counts of this clone. The rearrangement joins TRBV28 to TRBJ1-3; 10 nucleotides line up with TRBD1. V was clipped by 6 bases and J by 4 bases; unmatched bases: 6. The CDR3 is 15 residues long. Germline assignment: CDR1 MDHEN and CDR2 SYDVKM. CDR3 in amino acids: CASRATGGEGNTIYF. The CDR3 DNA sequence: TGTGCCAGCAGGGCGACAGGGGGCGAAGGAAACACCATATATTTT.

As for this clone: The same CDR3 can be traced to other DNA sequences in this sample. This chain uses TRBV6-2 or TRBV6-3 with TRBJ1-2, with TRBD1 identical over 7 bases. The germline gives CDR1 MNHEY, CDR2 SVGEGT. V lost 5 bases to trimming and J lost 4 bases; unmatched junction nucleotides: 1. CDR3 size: 12 residues. The CDR3 sequence is CASSRDSYGYTF. CDR3 DNA sequence: TGTGCCAGCAGTAGGGACAGCTATGGCTACACCTTC.

A few counts support this clone. The chain carries TRBV7-2 and TRBJ1-5; tentatively, D is TRBD1 (5 bases). This CDR3 has 16 amino acids. Between the trimmed V and J ends, which lost 1 base and 0 bases, there was a span of 10 bases. Germline V lookup: CDR1 SGHTA, CDR2 FQGNSA. CDR3 sequence (DNA): TGTGCCAGCAGCTTAGTGGGGGGTTATAGCAATCAGCCCCAGCATTTT. It translates to CASSLVGGYSNQPQHF.